This T cell receptor beta chain was sequenced in a study of identical twins. Regarding this clonotype: The target antigen is unknown.

TCRdb re-derived calls from the 5' RACE reads in MiXCR, one entry per CDR3 protein. Here the sample spans hundreds of thousands of distinct CDR3 sequences, 6.5% to 9% being singletons. Whole-study results and caveats: These conclusions were based on statistical analysis (cross-sectional, not following the same donors). Models underestimated out-of-frame TCR alpha sharing in monozygotic twins. Weaker excess sharing between twins was seen in beta out-of-frame sequences.

CDR1 SGHAT and CDR2 FQNNGV come from the germline V gene. The V gene lost 5 bases and the J gene lost 8 bases, with 13 bases spanning the gap. This CDR3 contains 13 residues. The sample was also linked to a second study, of yellow fever vaccine responses in identical twins. That work contributes: A vaccine T cell response that seemed partly convergent and partly personalized was reported in twins.

J is TRBJ2-1 and V is TRBV11-2; possibly TRBD2 for D (5 bases). Source material: CD8+ T cells sorted from blood. This receptor was taken from a woman between 18 and 29 years old in good health. As DNA, the CDR3 is TGTGCCAGCAGCCTCCCCTGGGGAGATGAGCAGTTCTTC. Protein: CASSLPWGDEQFF. Full variable domain (outside the CDR3, taken from reference TRBV11-2 and TRBJ2-1): EAGVAQSPRYKIIEKRQSVAFWCNPISGHATLYWYQQILGQGPKLLIQFQNNGVVDDSQLPKDRFSAERLKGVDSTLKIQPAKLEDSAVYLCASSLPWGDEQFFGPGTRLTVL.